This TCR beta chain was obtained from a study of PD-1 blockade in classical Hodgkin lymphoma. CDR1 and CDR2 (germline): LGHNA, YNFKEQ. This CDR3 is built from 14 residues. Between the trimmed V and J ends, which lost 5 bases and 2 bases, there was a span of 12 bases. All the patients suffered relapse after autologous stem cell transplantation, and brentuximab vedotin exposure differed. Using immunoSEQ multiplex PCR, the repertoire was profiled, and TCRdb retains in-frame clones only, with some absent. The table shows approximately 44,000 clones, with 60% to 85% occurring only once. Study observations and caveats: Before treatment, TCR diversity in newly diagnosed patients was reportedly lower than in healthy donors.

With respect to this clone: Its specificity is not known.

The sample here was peripheral blood mononuclear cells (PBMCs), taken at baseline. This TCR was recovered from a human donor with classical Hodgkin lymphoma. The chain carries TRBV4-2 and TRBJ1-2, with D unresolved. The CDR3, as DNA: TGTGCCAGCAGCGGAGCCGGGGAAAACTATGGCTACACCTTC. Protein product: CASSGAGENYGYTF.